These 23 T cell receptor beta chains came from one sample sequenced in a study of cytomegalovirus exposure and HLA in healthy donors (dated by TCRdb to about 2017). Library preparation was by the immunoSEQ multiplex PCR assay. Drawn from immuneACCESS, this table holds only the in-frame rearrangements with V and J called that TCRdb kept. Clones are partly lost; checked studies trace under half to an unresolved V gene and leave the rest unexplained. A total of some 240,000 clones appear in this sample, 87% of them only once. Together, the top ten hold 1.5% to 2% of the sample. The sequencing sample was made of PBMCs. These receptors all come from a young woman in good health and CMV-seropositive.

The chain joins TRBV7-8 to TRBJ1-1; 7 bases agree with TRBD1. The CDR3 has 13 residues. Germline loops: CDR1 SGHVS, CDR2 FQNEAQ. J lost 4 bases, V lost 3 bases, and 2 bases had no gene match. This CDR3 reads CASSFQGGTEAFF. As DNA, the CDR3 is TGTGCCAGCAGCTTTCAGGGGGGCACTGAAGCTTTCTTT.

The V gene is TRBV7-9, the J gene TRBJ2-3, with 9 bases aligning to TRBD1. J was trimmed by 6 bases and V by 7 bases; bases with no gene match: 14. The CDR3 has 16 amino acids. Germline V gene sequence: CDR1 SEHNR, CDR2 FQNEAQ (reference sequence). CDR3 DNA: TGTGCCAGCACAGTGAAGGACAGGGGACTATGGGATACGCAGTATTTT. The encoded protein is CASTVKDRGLWDTQYF. Filled out from reference TRBV7-9 and TRBJ2-3, the complete variable domain reads DTGVSQNPRHKITKRGQNVTFRCDPISEHNRLYWYRQTLGQGPEFLTYFQNEAQLEKSRLLSDRFSAERPKGSFSTLEIQRTEQGDSAMYLCASTVKDRGLWDTQYFGPGTRLTVL.

The chain recombines TRBV6-5 with TRBJ2-6, with a possible D match to TRBD1 (5 bases). Per germline, CDR1 MNHEY and CDR2 SVGAGI. This CDR3 is built from 15 residues. Deletions cut 4 bases from V and 2 bases from J, with 9 bases between. The CDR3 DNA follows: TGTGCCAGCAGTTTGCAGGGTGCTGGGGCCAACGTCCTGACTTTC. Translation gives CASSLQGAGANVLTF.

The chain joins TRBV10-3 to TRBJ2-2; 8 bases fit TRBD2. CDR1 and CDR2 from the germline V gene are ENHRY and SYGVKD. V was clipped by 0 bases and J by 3 bases; unmatched bases: 9. The CDR3 length is 18 residues. CDR3 nucleotides: TGTGCCATCAGTGAGTCTCCCGGGACTAGATTTTACACCGGGGAGCTGTTTTTT. Protein product: CAISESPGTRFYTGELFF.

The rearrangement uses TRBV2 and TRBJ2-2; 11 bases agree with TRBD2. The germline V gene has CDR1 SNHLY and CDR2 FYNNEI. The CDR3 length is 15 residues. V shed 8 bases and J 6 bases; nucleotides not matched to a gene: 8. CDR3 nucleotides: TGTGCCAGCCGCCTACTAGCGGGAGCGTCCGGGGAGCTGTTTTTT. It specifies CASRLLAGASGELFF. Variable domain in full (rest from reference TRBV2 and TRBJ2-2): EPEVTQTPSHQVTQMGQEVILRCVPISNHLYFYWYRQILGQKVEFLVSFYNNEISEKSEIFDDQFSVERPDGSNFTLKIRSTKLEDSAMYFCASRLLAGASGELFFGEGSRLTVL.

The chain couples TRBV11-2 to TRBJ1-2, with D possibly TRBD1 on 6 matching bases. Looked up from germline, CDR1 is SGHAT and CDR2 is FQNNGV. CDR3 length: 15 residues. The V gene lost 3 bases and the J gene lost 5 bases, with 16 bases spanning the gap. CDR3 bases: TGTGCCAGCAGCTTTGGACAGTTTAACCATTATGGCTACACCTTC. This gives the protein CASSFGQFNHYGYTF.

In this sample, this clone turned up once. This chain connects TRBV5-1 to TRBJ1-5; D unresolved. With 0 bases removed from V and 7 bases from J, the gap between germline ends came to 11 bases. The CDR3 spans 14 residues. The V gene's germline CDR1 is SGHRS and CDR2 YFSETQ. This CDR3 reads CASSLEAGGQPQHF. The CDR3 region has the DNA TGCGCCAGCAGCTTGGAGGCTGGAGGGCAGCCCCAGCATTTT. The whole variable domain, remainder taken from reference TRBV5-1 and TRBJ1-5, is KAGVTQTPRYLIKTRGQQVTLSCSPISGHRSVSWYQQTPGQGLQFLFEYFSETQRNKGNFPGRFSGRQFSNSRSEMNVSTLELGDSALYLCASSLEAGGQPQHFGDGTRLSIL.

This rearrangement joins TRBV5-1 to TRBJ2-2; no reliable D call. Per the germline V gene, CDR1 is SGHRS and CDR2 is YFSETQ. V gave up 2 bases and J gave up 7 bases, with 18 bases separating them. This CDR3 comprises 16 residues. The CDR3 DNA is TGCGCCAGCAGCTTAAGCGAGTGGCGGCGAGGCGGGGAGCTGTTTTTT. Residues: CASSLSEWRRGGELFF.

The chain joins TRBV27 to TRBJ1-4; 9 bases are a match to TRBD1. Trimming cost V 5 bases and J 5 bases; bases outside gene matches: 3. In germline, CDR1 is MNHEY, CDR2 SMNVEV (reference sequence). This CDR3 region has 14 residues. CDR3 in amino acids: CASSPGTGNEKLFF. In DNA form, the CDR3 reads TGTGCCAGCAGTCCCGGGACAGGGAATGAAAAACTGTTTTTT.

The V gene is TRBV28, the J gene TRBJ1-4; the D gene is possibly TRBD1 (5 bases). This CDR3 has 20 amino acids. Trimming shortened V by 0 bases and J by 0 bases, and 20 bases separated the two germline ends. Germline CDR1 MDHEN, CDR2 SYDVKM. The CDR3 region is CASSLWEGIVSPPTNEKLFF. The DNA of the CDR3 is TGTGCCAGCAGTTTATGGGAGGGGATTGTATCCCCGCCAACTAATGAAAAACTGTTTTTT.

The rearrangement joins TRBV5-1 to TRBJ1-2, with a tentative D call TRBD1 (5 bases). The germline gives CDR1 SGHRS, CDR2 YFSETQ. V lost 4 bases and J 4 bases, leaving 11 bases between the germline ends. CDR3 size: 13 residues. CDR3 bases: TGCGCCAGCAGCCCCCAGGGTGCCTATGGCTACACCTTC. Residues: CASSPQGAYGYTF.

The chain joins TRBV27 to TRBJ2-1; 12 bases match TRBD2. This CDR3 contains 16 residues. J gave up 0 bases and V 7 bases, and 4 bases lay outside the gene matches. Germline CDR1 and CDR2: MNHEY and SMNVEV (reference sequence). The CDR3 sequence is CASTLAGGASYNEQFF. The CDR3 DNA follows: TGTGCCAGCACCCTAGCGGGAGGGGCCTCCTACAATGAGCAGTTCTTC.

This chain links TRBV27 with TRBJ2-7; perhaps TRBD1 as D (6 bases). The germline V gene encodes CDR1 MNHEY and CDR2 SMNVEV (reference sequence). CDR3 length: 15 amino acids. V was shortened by 0 bases and J by 0 bases, with 9 bases between the two germline ends. The CDR3 DNA follows: TGTGCCAGCAGTTTATCGCAGGGGAGCTCCTACGAGCAGTACTTC. Residues: CASSLSQGSSYEQYF.

The V gene is TRBV5-1, the J gene TRBJ2-7; the D gene is possibly TRBD2 (6 bases). V was trimmed by 6 bases and J by 2 bases, leaving 12 bases between them. The CDR3 is 13 residues long. From germline, CDR1 is SGHRS and CDR2 YFSETQ. The CDR3 bases are TGCGCCAGCACGGGACTTAACACCTACGAGCAGTACTTC. Translation gives CASTGLNTYEQYF.

The V and J genes are TRBV11-3 and TRBJ2-7, with D tentatively TRBD2 (6 bases). CDR1 is SGHNT and CDR2 is YENEEA in the germline V gene. V gave up 5 bases and J gave up 4 bases, with 12 bases separating them. The CDR3 contains 13 residues. The CDR3 nucleotides are TGTGCCAGCAGCCAAGGAGGGGATTACGAGCAGTACTTC. It is translated as CASSQGGDYEQYF.

This chain connects TRBV19 to TRBJ2-1, with D perhaps TRBD1 (6 bases). Trimming left V 3 bases short and J 6 bases short, with 12 bases between. Germline values: CDR1 LNHDA, CDR2 SQIVND (reference sequence). This CDR3 region has 14 residues. The CDR3 DNA reads TGTGCCAGTAGTATGGGTCAGGGGATCAATGAGCAGTTCTTC. It translates to CASSMGQGINEQFF.

This rearrangement joins TRBV4-2 to TRBJ2-3, with D uncertain. Trimming left V 1 base short and J 0 bases short, with 11 bases between. The germline V gene encodes CDR1 LGHNA and CDR2 YNFKEQ. The CDR3 extends over 16 amino acids. The CDR3 loop is CASSQVVRKSTDTQYF. The CDR3 nucleotides read TGTGCCAGCAGCCAAGTAGTCCGTAAAAGCACAGATACGCAGTATTTT.

The chain is built from TRBV20-1 and TRBJ2-2, with 7 bases identical to TRBD2. Germline loops: CDR1 DFQATT, CDR2 SNEGSKA (reference sequence). The CDR3 totals 11 residues. Germline trimming cut 5 bases from V and 6 bases from J; bases unmatched to any gene: 0. Here the CDR3 reads CSAGGAGELFF. The CDR3 DNA sequence: TGCAGTGCTGGGGGGGCCGGGGAGCTGTTTTTT.

The chain uses TRBV29-1 and TRBJ2-6; 7 positions match TRBD2. CDR1 is SQVTM and CDR2 is ANQGSEA in the germline V gene. V dropped 6 bases and J dropped 0; count of bases not matched to a gene: 5. The CDR3 is 15 residues long. CDR3 protein: CSVTSVSSGANVLTF. The CDR3 DNA reads as TGCAGCGTCACTAGCGTAAGCTCTGGGGCCAACGTCCTGACTTTC. The variable domain in full, completed from reference TRBV29-1 and TRBJ2-6, reads SAVISQKPSRDICQRGTSLTIQCQVDSQVTMMFWYRQQPGQSLTLIATANQGSEATYESGFVIDKFPISRPNLTFSTLTVSNMSPEDSSIYLCSVTSVSSGANVLTFGAGSRLTVL.

This chain joins TRBV14 and TRBJ2-1; 8 positions match TRBD2. Per germline, CDR1 SGHDN and CDR2 FVKESK. V dropped 4 bases and J dropped 9; count of bases not matched to a gene: 5. The CDR3 is 13 residues long. Here the CDR3 DNA reads TGTGCCAGCAGCCGACGCGGGACTAGTGAGCAGTTCTTC. Its translation: CASSRRGTSEQFF.

The J gene is TRBJ2-3, the V gene TRBV4-2; 8 nucleotides agree with TRBD2. The CDR3 has 17 amino acids. Germline loops: CDR1 LGHNA, CDR2 YNFKEQ. With V trimmed by 1 base and J by 2 bases, 8 bases remained unmatched. The CDR3 DNA follows: TGTGCCAGCAGCCAAGCCGACGGGAGGGTACACACAGATACGCAGTATTTT. Residues: CASSQADGRVHTDTQYF.

The rearrangement links TRBV4-2 to TRBJ2-5, with D uncertain. The V gene lost 4 bases and the J gene lost 2 bases, with 5 bases spanning the gap. CDR1 and CDR2 from the germline V gene are LGHNA and YNFKEQ. The CDR3 totals 12 residues. The CDR3 loop reads CASSRAQETQYF. The CDR3 coding sequence is TGTGCCAGCAGCCGAGCGCAAGAGACCCAGTACTTC.

The V and J genes are TRBV5-1 and TRBJ1-2; D possibly corresponds to TRBD1 (5 bases). V dropped 4 bases and J dropped 0 bases, with 19 bases sitting between them. The CDR3 extends over 17 amino acids. CDR1 is SGHRS, CDR2 YFSETQ, per germline. The CDR3 DNA reads TGCGCCAGCAGCCGCGGGGGTTACAGGAACCCTAACTATGGCTACACCTTC. Its translation is CASSRGGYRNPNYGYTF.